This T cell receptor (beta chain) was captured in a study of Tregs in tolerant kidney transplant recipients. Generated by immunoSEQ multiplex PCR, the TCRdb table keeps only in-frame clones and is missing some. Among approximately 75,000 clones listed, 85% to 95% were seen once. The CDR3 is made up of 14 amino acids. Deletions cut 6 bases from V and 2 bases from J, with 17 bases between. Germline CDR1 SQVTM, CDR2 ANQGSEA. Thawed PBMCs were FACS-sorted into unstimulated CD4+CD25+CD127- regulatory T cells, CD4+CD25- non-regulatory cells, CD4 and CD8 cells. Notes on the study in general: Changing PCR primers prevented nucleotide comparison between some patients' samples. Antigen-driven expansion was suggested because donor-specific Tregs expanded more than all Tregs in tolerant patients. Biological reproducibility was not directly addressed, but technical replication error appeared minimal.

Remarks on this clone: As yet, its antigen is unknown.

This chain links TRBV29-1 with TRBJ2-7, with TRBD1 as a possible D gene (6 bases). This receptor was identified in a human donor who received a combined kidney and bone marrow transplant. This sample comprised Tregs from blood, obtained before the transplant. CDR3 amino acids: CSVVLQGIPYEQYF. The CDR3 DNA is TGCAGCGTCGTACTACAGGGTATACCCTACGAGCAGTACTTC.